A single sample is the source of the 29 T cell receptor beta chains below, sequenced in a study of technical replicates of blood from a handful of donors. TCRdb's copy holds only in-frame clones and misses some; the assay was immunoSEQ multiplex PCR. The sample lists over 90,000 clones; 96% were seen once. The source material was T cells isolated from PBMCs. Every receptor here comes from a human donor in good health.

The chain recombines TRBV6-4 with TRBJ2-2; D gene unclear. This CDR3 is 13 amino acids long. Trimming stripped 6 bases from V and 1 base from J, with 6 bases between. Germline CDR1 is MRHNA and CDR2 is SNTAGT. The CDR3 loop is CASSRQNTGELFF. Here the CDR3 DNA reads TGTGCCAGCAGCAGACAGAACACCGGGGAGCTGTTTTTT.

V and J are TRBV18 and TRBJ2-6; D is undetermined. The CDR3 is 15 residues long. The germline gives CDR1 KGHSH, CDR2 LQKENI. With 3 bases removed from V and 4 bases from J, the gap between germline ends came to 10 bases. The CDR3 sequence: CASSPLSPGANVLTF. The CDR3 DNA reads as TGTGCCAGCTCACCTCTTTCTCCCGGGGCCAACGTCCTGACTTTC.

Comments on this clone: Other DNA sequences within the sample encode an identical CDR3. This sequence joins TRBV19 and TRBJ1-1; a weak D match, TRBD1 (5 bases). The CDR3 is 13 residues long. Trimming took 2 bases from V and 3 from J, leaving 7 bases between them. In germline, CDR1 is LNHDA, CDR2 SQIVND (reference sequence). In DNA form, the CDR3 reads TGTGCCAGTAGTATAACAGGTTACACTGAAGCTTTCTTT. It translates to CASSITGYTEAFF. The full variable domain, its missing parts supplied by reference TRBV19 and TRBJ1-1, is DGGITQSPKYLFRKEGQNVTLSCEQNLNHDAMYWYRQDPGQGLRLIYYSQIVNDFQKGDIAEGYSVSREKKESFPLTVTSAQKNPTAFYLCASSITGYTEAFFGQGTRLTVV.

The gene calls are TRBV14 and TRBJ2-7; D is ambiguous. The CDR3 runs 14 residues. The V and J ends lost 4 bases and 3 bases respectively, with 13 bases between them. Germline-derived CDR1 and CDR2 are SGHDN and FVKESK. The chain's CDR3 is CASSPEATHYEQYF. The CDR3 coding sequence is TGTGCCAGCAGCCCTGAAGCCACGCACTACGAGCAGTACTTC.

CDR3 DNA: TGTGCCAGCTCCAGGGGGGTGTTAGGCACTGAAGCTTTCTTT. Amino acids: CASSRGVLGTEAFF. This chain links TRBV7-2 with TRBJ1-1, with 7 bases that match TRBD1. Germline V gene sequence: CDR1 SGHTA, CDR2 FQGNSA. V shed 8 bases and J 4 bases; nucleotides not matched to a gene: 10. The CDR3 consists of 14 residues.

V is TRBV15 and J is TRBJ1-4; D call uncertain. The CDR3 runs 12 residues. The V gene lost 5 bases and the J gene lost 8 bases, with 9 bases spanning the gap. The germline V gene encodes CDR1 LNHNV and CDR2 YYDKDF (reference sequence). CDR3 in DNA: TGTGCCACCAGCTACAGTGGCGAAAAACTGTTTTTT. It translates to CATSYSGEKLFF.

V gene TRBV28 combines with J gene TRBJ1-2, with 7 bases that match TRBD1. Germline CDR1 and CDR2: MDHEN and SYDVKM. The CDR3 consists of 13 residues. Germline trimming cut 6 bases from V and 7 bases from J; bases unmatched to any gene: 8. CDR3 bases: TGTGCCAGCAGACTCCGACAGGGCTCTGGCTACACCTTC. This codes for CASRLRQGSGYTF.

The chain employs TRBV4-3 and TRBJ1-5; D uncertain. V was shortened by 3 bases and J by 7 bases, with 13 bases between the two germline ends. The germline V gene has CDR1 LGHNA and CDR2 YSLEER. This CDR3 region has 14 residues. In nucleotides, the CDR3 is TGCGCCAGCAGCCAGACGGCTGGAGACCAGCCCCAGCATTTT. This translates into CASSQTAGDQPQHF.

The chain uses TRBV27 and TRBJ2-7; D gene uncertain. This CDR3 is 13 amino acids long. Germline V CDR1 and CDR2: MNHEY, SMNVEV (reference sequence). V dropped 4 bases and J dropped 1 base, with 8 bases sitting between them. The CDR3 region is CASSWAQSYEQYF. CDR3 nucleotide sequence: TGTGCCAGCAGTTGGGCACAGTCCTACGAGCAGTACTTC.

The CDR3 is CAGGQDTDTQYF. Written as DNA, the CDR3 is TGTGCCGGAGGACAGGACACAGATACGCAGTATTTT. V usage is TRBV7-2 and J usage is TRBJ2-3; 7 bases are shared with TRBD1. V lost 11 bases to trimming and J lost 2 bases; unmatched junction nucleotides: 4. Germline assignment: CDR1 SGHTA and CDR2 FQGNSA. This CDR3 spans 12 amino acids.

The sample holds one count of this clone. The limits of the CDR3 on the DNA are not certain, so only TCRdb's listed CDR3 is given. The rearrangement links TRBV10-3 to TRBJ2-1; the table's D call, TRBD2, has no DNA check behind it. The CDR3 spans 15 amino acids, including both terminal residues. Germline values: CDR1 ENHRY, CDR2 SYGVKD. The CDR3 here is CAISEGGTFGAEQFF.

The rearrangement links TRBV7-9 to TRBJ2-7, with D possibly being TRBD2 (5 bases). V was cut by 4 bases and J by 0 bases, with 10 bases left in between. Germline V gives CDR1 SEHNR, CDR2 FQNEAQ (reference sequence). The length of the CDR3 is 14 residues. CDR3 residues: CASSSRSGSYEQYF. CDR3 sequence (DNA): TGTGCCAGCAGCTCAAGGAGCGGCTCCTACGAGCAGTACTTC.

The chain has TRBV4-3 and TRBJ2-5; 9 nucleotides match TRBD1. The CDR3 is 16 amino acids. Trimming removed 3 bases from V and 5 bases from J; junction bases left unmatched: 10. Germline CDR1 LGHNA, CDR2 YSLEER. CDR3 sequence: CASSHTDRGGGETQYF. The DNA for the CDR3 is TGCGCCAGCAGCCACACGGACAGGGGAGGGGGGGAGACCCAGTACTTC.

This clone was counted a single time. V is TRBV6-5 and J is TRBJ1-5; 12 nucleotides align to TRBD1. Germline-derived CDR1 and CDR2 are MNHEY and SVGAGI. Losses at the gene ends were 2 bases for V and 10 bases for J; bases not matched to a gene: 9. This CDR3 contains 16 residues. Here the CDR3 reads CASSYAGTGGFKPQHF. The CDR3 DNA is TGTGCCAGCAGTTACGCCGGGACAGGGGGCTTTAAACCCCAGCATTTT.

CDR3 bases: TGTGCCATCAGTGGGGGTAGCGGGGGGGGGCGAGAGACCCAGTACTTC. Protein product: CAISGGSGGGRETQYF. This rearrangement joins TRBV10-3 to TRBJ2-5, with 11 bases identical to TRBD2. The CDR3 extends over 16 amino acids. The V gene's germline CDR1 is ENHRY and CDR2 SYGVKD. The ends lost 4 bases at V and 4 bases at J; junction bases unmatched: 8.

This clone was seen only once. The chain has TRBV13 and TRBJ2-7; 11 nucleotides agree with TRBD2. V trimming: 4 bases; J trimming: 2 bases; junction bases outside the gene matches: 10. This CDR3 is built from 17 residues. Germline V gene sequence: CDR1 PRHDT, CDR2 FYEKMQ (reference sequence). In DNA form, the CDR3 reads TGTGCCAGCAGCTCCATGGGTGGGACTAGCGGACCCTACGAGCAGTACTTC. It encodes CASSSMGGTSGPYEQYF.

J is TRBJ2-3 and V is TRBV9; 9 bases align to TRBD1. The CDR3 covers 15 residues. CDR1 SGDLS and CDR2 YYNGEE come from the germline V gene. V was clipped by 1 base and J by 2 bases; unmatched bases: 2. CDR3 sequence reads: CASSVTGGFTDTQYF. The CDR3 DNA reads TGTGCCAGCAGCGTAACAGGGGGCTTCACAGATACGCAGTATTTT.

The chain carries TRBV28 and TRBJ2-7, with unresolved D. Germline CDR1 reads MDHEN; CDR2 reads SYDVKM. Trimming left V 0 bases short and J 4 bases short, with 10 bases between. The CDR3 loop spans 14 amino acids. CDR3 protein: CASSLWPETYEQYF. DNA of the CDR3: TGTGCCAGCAGTTTATGGCCGGAGACTTACGAGCAGTACTTC.

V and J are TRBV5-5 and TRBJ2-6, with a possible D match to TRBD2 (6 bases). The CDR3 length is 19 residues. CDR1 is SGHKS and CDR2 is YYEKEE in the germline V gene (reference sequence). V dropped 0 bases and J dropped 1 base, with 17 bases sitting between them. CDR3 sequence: CASSLAPRGKMSGANVLTF. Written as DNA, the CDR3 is TGTGCCAGCAGCTTGGCCCCTCGCGGGAAAATGTCTGGGGCCAACGTCCTGACTTTC.

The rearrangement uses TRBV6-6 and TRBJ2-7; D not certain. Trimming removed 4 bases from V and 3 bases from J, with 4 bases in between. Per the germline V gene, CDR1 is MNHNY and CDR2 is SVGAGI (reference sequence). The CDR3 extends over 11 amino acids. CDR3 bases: TGTGCCAGCAGTTCCCTCTACGAGCAGTACTTC. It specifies CASSSLYEQYF.

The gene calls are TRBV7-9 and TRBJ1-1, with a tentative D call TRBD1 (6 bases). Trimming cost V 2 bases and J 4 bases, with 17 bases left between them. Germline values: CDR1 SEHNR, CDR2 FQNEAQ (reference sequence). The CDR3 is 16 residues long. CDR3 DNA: TGTGCCAGCAGCTTATTGGGTCAGGGCAGGGGCACTGAAGCTTTCTTT. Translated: CASSLLGQGRGTEAFF.

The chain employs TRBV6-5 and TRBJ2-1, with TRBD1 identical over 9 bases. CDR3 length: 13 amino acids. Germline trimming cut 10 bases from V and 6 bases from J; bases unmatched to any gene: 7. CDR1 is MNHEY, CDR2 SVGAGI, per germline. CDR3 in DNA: TGTGCCACCGGACAGGGGAAAGGCAATGAGCAGTTCTTC. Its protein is CATGQGKGNEQFF.

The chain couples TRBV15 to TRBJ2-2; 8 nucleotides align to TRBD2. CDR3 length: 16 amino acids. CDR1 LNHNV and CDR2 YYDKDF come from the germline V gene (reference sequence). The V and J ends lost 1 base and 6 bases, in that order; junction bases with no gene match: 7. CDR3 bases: TGTGCCACCAGCAGAGCTCCGGGACTAGAGCCCGGGGAGCTGTTTTTT. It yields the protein CATSRAPGLEPGELFF.

The CDR3 is CASSSLTGWTEAFF. The DNA for the CDR3 is TGTGCCAGCAGCTCCTTGACAGGATGGACTGAAGCTTTCTTT. The V call is TRBV7-2, the J call TRBJ1-1; possible D gene TRBD1, 6 bases. Germline V gene data show CDR1 as SGHTA and CDR2 as FQGNSA. Trimming cost V 4 bases and J 5 bases, with 14 bases left between them. The length of the CDR3 is 14 residues. Filled out from reference TRBV7-2 and TRBJ1-1, the complete variable domain reads GAGVSQSPSNKVTEKGKDVELRCDPISGHTALYWYRQSLGQGLEFLIYFQGNSAPDKSGLPSDRFSAERTGGSVSTLTIQRTQQEDSAVYLCASSSLTGWTEAFFGQGTRLTVV.

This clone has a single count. CDR3 loop: CASDGGVEAFF. The CDR3 nucleotides read TGTGCCAGCGACGGAGGGGTTGAAGCTTTCTTT. This chain uses TRBV2 with TRBJ1-1; D might be TRBD1 (5 bases). V shed 8 bases and J shed 7 bases, with 11 bases lying between them. This CDR3 spans 11 amino acids. The germline V gene encodes CDR1 SNHLY and CDR2 FYNNEI.

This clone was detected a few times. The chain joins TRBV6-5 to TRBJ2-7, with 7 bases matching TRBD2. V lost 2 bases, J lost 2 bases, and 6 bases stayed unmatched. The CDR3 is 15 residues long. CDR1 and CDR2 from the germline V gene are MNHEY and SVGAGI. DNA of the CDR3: TGTGCCAGCAGTTACCTGGCTAGCGGACCCTACGAGCAGTACTTC. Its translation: CASSYLASGPYEQYF.

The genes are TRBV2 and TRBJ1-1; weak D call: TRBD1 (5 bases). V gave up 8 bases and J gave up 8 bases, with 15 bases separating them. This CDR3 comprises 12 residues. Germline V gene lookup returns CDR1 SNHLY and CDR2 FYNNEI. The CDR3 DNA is TGTGCCAGCTGCACAAGGGGCCCGGAAGCTTTCTTT. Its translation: CASCTRGPEAFF.

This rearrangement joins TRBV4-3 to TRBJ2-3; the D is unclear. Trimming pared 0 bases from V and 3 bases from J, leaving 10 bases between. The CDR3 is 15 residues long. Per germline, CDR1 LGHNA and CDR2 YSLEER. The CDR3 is CASSQELPVTDTQYF. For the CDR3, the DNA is TGCGCCAGCAGCCAAGAACTTCCCGTTACAGATACGCAGTATTTT.

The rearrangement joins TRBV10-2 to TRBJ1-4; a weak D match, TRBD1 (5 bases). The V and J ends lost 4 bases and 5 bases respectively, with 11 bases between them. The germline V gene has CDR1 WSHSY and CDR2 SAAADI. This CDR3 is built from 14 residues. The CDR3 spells CASSAQGWNEKLFF. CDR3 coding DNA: TGCGCCAGCAGTGCGCAGGGTTGGAATGAAAAACTGTTTTTT.